This paragraph reports one T cell receptor (beta chain). As yet, its antigen is unknown. 60 Vbeta and 13 Jbeta primers were used in PCR. Original analysis: Roughly 9.9 million shared chains were among the 65 million to 85 million unique TCR beta chains that a later analysis counted. Sequenced by immunoSEQ multiplex PCR; TCRdb stores in-frame clones only, minus some. Clonal size and the V and J genes are those of that table, whereas D and trimming came from the DNA. The data show 80,000 to 100,000 clones, with around 80% seen just once and approximately 10% held by the top ten. The data originate from a study of cytomegalovirus exposure and HLA in healthy donors. At the level of the study: From donors who were HLA-typed, an early data release held 75 million to 85 million unique TCRs. Points from the study as a whole: Clonal expansion, a later analysis showed, was greater in HLA-associated TCR beta chains than in equally common others. A later analysis linked a missense variant in DCLRE1C to the trimming of TCR beta V and J genes.

This CDR3 is 15 amino acids long. V was shortened by 0 bases and J by 5 bases, with 17 bases between the two germline ends. Germline assignment: CDR1 GTSNPN and CDR2 SVGIG (reference sequence). The TCR originated in a young man in good health and CMV-seropositive. The chain employs TRBV30 and TRBJ2-7, with D perhaps matching TRBD1 (7 bases). The sequenced sample consisted of PBMCs. CDR3 DNA sequence: TGTGCCTGGAGTGTTGGAGGGGGCGGTTATAACGAGCAGTACTTC. It yields the protein CAWSVGGGGYNEQYF.